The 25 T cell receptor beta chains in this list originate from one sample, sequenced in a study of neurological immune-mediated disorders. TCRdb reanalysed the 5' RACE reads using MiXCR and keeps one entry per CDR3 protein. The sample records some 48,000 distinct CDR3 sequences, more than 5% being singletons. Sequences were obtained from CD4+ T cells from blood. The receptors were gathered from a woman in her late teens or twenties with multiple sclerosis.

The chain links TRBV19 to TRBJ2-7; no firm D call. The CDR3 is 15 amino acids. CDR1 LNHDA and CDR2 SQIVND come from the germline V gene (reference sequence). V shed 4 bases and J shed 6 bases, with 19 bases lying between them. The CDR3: CASSTRAQKRFEQYF. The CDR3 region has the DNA TGTGCCAGTAGTACCCGGGCCCAAAAGAGGTTCGAGCAGTACTTC. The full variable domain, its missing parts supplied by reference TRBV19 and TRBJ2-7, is DGGITQSPKYLFRKEGQNVTLSCEQNLNHDAMYWYRQDPGQGLRLIYYSQIVNDFQKGDIAEGYSVSREKKESFPLTVTSAQKNPTAFYLCASSTRAQKRFEQYFGPGTRLTVT.

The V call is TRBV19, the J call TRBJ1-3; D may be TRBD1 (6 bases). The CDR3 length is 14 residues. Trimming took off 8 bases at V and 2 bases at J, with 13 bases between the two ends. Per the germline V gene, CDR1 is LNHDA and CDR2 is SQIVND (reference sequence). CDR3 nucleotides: TGTGCCAGTCAATCAGGGGACCCTGGAAACACCATATATTTT. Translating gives CASQSGDPGNTIYF.

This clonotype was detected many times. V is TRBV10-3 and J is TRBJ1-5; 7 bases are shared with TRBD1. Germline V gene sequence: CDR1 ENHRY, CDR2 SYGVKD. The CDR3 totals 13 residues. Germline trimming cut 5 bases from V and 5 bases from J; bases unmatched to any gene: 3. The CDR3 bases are TGTGCCATCAGTACCGGGACAGATCAGCCCCAGCATTTT. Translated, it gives CAISTGTDQPQHF.

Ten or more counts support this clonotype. CDR3 loop: CASSFVPRPVTDTQYF. The CDR3, as DNA: TGTGCCAGCAGCTTTGTACCACGGCCCGTGACAGATACGCAGTATTTT. The chain employs TRBV7-2 and TRBJ2-3; D not resolved. Germline V gene sequence: CDR1 SGHTA, CDR2 FQGNSA. V was clipped by 3 bases and J by 3 bases, with 16 bases between them. This CDR3 has 16 residues. Filled out from reference TRBV7-2 and TRBJ2-3, the complete variable domain reads GAGVSQSPSNKVTEKGKDVELRCDPISGHTALYWYRQSLGQGLEFLIYFQGNSAPDKSGLPSDRFSAERTGGSVSTLTIQRTQQEDSAVYLCASSFVPRPVTDTQYFGPGTRLTVL.

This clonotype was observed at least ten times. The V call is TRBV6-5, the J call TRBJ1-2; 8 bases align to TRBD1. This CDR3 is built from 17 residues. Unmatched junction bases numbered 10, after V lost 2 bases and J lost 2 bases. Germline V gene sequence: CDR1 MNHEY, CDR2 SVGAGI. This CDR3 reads CASSYQISGTGNYGYTF. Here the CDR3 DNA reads TGTGCCAGCAGTTACCAAATTTCCGGGACAGGAAACTATGGCTACACCTTC.

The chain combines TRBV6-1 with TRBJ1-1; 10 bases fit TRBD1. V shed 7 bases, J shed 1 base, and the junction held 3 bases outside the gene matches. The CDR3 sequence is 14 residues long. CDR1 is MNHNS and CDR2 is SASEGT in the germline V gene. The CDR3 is CASNRQGANTEAFF. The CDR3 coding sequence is TGTGCCAGCAACAGACAGGGGGCGAACACTGAAGCTTTCTTT.

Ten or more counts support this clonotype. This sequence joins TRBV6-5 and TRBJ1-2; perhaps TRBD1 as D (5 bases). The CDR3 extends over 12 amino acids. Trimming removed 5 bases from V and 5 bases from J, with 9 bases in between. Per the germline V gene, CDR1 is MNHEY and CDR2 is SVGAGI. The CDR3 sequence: CASSPEGYGYTF. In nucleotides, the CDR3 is TGTGCCAGCAGTCCAGAGGGGTATGGCTACACCTTC.

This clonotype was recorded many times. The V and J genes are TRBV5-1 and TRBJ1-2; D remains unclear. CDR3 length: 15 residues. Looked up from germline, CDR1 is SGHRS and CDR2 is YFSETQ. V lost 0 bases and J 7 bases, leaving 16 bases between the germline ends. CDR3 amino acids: CASSLVVSESGGYTF. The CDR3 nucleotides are TGCGCCAGCAGCTTGGTAGTTTCCGAATCCGGTGGCTACACCTTC.

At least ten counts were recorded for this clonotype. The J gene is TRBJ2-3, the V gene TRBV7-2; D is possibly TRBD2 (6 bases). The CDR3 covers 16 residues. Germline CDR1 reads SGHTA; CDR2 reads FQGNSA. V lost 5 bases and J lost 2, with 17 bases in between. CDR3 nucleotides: TGTGCCAGCAGCCGACGGGCTAGCGAGTCCACAGATACGCAGTATTTT. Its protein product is CASSRRASESTDTQYF.

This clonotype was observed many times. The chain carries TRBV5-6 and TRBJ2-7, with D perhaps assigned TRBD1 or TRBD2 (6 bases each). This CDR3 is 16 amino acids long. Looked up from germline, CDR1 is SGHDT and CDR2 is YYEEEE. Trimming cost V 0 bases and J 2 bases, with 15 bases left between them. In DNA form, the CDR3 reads TGTGCCAGCAGCTTGGGAGGAGGGGGGAGTACCTACGAGCAGTACGTC. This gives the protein CASSLGGGGSTYEQYV.

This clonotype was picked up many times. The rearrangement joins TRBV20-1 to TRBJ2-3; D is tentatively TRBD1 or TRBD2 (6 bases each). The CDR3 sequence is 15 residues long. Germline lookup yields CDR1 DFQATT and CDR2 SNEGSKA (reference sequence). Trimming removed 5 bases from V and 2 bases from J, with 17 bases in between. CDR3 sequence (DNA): TGCAGTGCTGCTGCGGGACACGGAAACACAGATACGCAGTATTTT. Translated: CSAAAGHGNTDTQYF.

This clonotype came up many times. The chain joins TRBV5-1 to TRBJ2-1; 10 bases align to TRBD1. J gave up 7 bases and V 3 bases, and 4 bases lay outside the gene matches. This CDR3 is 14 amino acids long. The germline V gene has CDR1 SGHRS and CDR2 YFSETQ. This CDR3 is CASSSGQGRNEQFF. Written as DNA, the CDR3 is TGCGCCAGCAGCTCGGGACAGGGGAGAAATGAGCAGTTCTTC.

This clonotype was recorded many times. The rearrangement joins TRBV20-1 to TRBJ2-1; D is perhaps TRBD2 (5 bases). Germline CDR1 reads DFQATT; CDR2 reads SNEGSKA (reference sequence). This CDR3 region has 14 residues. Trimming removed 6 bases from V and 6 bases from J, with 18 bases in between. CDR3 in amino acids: CSASLALSPNEQFF. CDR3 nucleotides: TGCAGTGCATCTCTAGCTCTAAGCCCCAATGAGCAGTTCTTC.

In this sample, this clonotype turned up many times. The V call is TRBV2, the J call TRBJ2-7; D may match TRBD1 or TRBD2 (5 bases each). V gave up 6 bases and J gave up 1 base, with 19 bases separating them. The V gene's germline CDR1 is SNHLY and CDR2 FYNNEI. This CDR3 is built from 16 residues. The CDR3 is CASSLPGPGLSYEQYF. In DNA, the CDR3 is TGTGCCAGCAGCTTACCGGGACCGGGTTTGTCCTACGAGCAGTACTTC.

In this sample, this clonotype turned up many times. The CDR3 protein is CAITKGRESGTQYF. In DNA, the CDR3 is TGTGCCATCACTAAGGGCCGCGAAAGCGGGACCCAGTACTTC. The chain employs TRBV10-3 and TRBJ2-5, with D perhaps TRBD2 (5 bases). CDR1 and CDR2 (germline): ENHRY, SYGVKD. The CDR3 runs 14 residues. V lost 7 bases and J lost 7, with 19 bases in between.

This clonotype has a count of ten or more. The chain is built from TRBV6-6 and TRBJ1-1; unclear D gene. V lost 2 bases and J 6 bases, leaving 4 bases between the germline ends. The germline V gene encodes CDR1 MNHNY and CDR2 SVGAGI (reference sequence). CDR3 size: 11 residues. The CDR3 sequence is CASSYKAEAFF. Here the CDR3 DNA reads TGTGCCAGCAGTTACAAGGCTGAAGCTTTCTTT.

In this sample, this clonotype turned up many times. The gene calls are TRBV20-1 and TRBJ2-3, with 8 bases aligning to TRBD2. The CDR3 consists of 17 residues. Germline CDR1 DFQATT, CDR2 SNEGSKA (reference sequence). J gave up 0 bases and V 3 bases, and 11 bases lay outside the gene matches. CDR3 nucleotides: TGCAGTGCTAGTAACGCGGGGGGCGAACCTAGCACAGATACGCAGTATTTT. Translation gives CSASNAGGEPSTDTQYF.

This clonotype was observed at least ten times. CDR3 amino acids: CASSQDLGNEQFF. As DNA, the CDR3 is TGTGCCAGCAGCCAAGATCTGGGGAATGAGCAGTTCTTC. The V gene is TRBV3-1, the J gene TRBJ2-1; D uncertain. Germline V lookup: CDR1 LGHDT, CDR2 YNNKEL (reference sequence). V was clipped by 0 bases and J by 7 bases, with 7 bases between them. The CDR3 extends over 13 amino acids.

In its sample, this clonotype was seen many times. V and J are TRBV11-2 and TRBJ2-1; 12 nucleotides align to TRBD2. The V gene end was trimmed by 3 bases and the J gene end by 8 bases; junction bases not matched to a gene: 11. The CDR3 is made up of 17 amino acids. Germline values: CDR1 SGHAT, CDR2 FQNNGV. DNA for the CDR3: TGTGCCAGCAGCTTCCCCTCTAGCGGGGGGGCCTTGGATGAGCAGTTCTTC. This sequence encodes CASSFPSSGGALDEQFF. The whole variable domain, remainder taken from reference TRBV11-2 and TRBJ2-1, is EAGVAQSPRYKIIEKRQSVAFWCNPISGHATLYWYQQILGQGPKLLIQFQNNGVVDDSQLPKDRFSAERLKGVDSTLKIQPAKLEDSAVYLCASSFPSSGGALDEQFFGPGTRLTVL.

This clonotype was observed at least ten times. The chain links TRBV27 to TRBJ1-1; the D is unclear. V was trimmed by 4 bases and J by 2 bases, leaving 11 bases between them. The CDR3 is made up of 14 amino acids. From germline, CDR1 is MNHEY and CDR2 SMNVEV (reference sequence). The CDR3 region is CASSSWGENTEAFF. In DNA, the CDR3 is TGTGCCAGCAGTTCGTGGGGAGAAAACACTGAAGCTTTCTTT.

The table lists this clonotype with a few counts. CDR3 sequence reads: CASSLGRQPYNEQFF. For the CDR3, the DNA is TGTGCCAGCAGCTTAGGGAGGCAGCCTTACAATGAGCAGTTCTTC. This rearrangement joins TRBV7-9 to TRBJ2-1; weak D call: TRBD2 (5 bases). The CDR3 length is 15 residues. Germline assignment: CDR1 SEHNR and CDR2 FQNEAQ (reference sequence). The germline V and J ends were trimmed by 1 base and 4 bases, with 11 bases remaining between them.

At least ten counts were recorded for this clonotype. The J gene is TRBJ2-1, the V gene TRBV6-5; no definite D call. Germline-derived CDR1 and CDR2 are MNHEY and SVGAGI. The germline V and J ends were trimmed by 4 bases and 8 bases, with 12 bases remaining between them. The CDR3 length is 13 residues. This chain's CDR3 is CASSSIRNDEQFF. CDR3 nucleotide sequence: TGTGCCAGCAGTTCGATAAGGAATGATGAGCAGTTCTTC.

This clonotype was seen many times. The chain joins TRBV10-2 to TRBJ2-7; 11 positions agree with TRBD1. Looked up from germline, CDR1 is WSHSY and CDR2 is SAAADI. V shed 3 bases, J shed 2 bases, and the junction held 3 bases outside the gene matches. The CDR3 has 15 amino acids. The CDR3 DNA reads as TGCGCCAGCAGTGAAGGGACAGGGGGACCCTACGAGCAGTACGTC. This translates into CASSEGTGGPYEQYV.

CDR3 amino acids: CASSVDGGGTEAFF. CDR3 nucleotide sequence: TGTGCCAGCAGCGTAGATGGCGGGGGCACTGAAGCTTTCTTT. The rearrangement links TRBV9 to TRBJ1-1; D might be TRBD1 (5 bases). Germline assignment: CDR1 SGDLS and CDR2 YYNGEE. The CDR3 extends over 14 amino acids. V was clipped by 0 bases and J by 4 bases, with 10 bases between them.

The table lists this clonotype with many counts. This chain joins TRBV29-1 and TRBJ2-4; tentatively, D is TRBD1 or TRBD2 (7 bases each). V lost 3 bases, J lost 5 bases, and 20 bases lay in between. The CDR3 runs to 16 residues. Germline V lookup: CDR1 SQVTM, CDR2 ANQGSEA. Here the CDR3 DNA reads TGCAGCGTTGACCTTCCCAGGGGGGGGTCCCAAAACATTCAGTACTTC. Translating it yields CSVDLPRGGSQNIQYF.